A single sample gave rise to the 27 T cell receptor beta chains below, sequenced in a study of blood T cells in healthy people across ages. Through a sample-barcoded 5' primer and a J-beta primer mix, a second PCR was run for roughly 6 to 11 cycles. TCRdb redid the calling of the 5' RACE reads with MiXCR, one entry per CDR3 protein. The sample comprises fewer than 900,000 distinct CDR3 sequences, 43% of which are singletons, and 20% to 25% rests with the top ten. Sequenced material: blood. The source is an older woman in good health.

The chain employs TRBV20-1 and TRBJ1-2; D is unresolved. V lost 2 bases, J lost 3 bases, and 10 bases lay in between. CDR3 size: 13 residues. The germline V gene encodes CDR1 DFQATT and CDR2 SNEGSKA (reference sequence). The chain's CDR3 is CSARPTAYYGYTF. CDR3 sequence (DNA): TGCAGTGCTAGACCCACAGCGTACTATGGCTACACCTTC.

Comments on this clonotype: Just one base apart from a much larger clone, this may be a read error. This rearrangement joins TRBV20-1 to TRBJ2-7; tentatively, D is TRBD1 (5 bases). From germline, CDR1 is DFQATT and CDR2 SNEGSKA (reference sequence). The length of the CDR3 is 13 residues. CDR3 sequence reads: CSASGQGGYEQCF. In DNA, the CDR3 is TGCAGTGCTAGCGGTCAGGGTGGGTACGAGCAGTGCTTC.

The chain joins TRBV7-8 to TRBJ2-2; D is undetermined. Trimming pared 2 bases from V and 7 bases from J, leaving 5 bases between. Looked up from germline, CDR1 is SGHVS and CDR2 is FQNEAQ. This CDR3 is built from 12 residues. CDR3 residues: CASSLIIGELFF. The CDR3 bases are TGTGCCAGCAGCTTAATTATCGGGGAGCTGTTTTTT.

This clonotype was found a few times. CDR3 sequence (DNA): TGTGCCAGCAGCTGGAGGGGGCTCAATGAGCAGTTCTTC. Translated: CASSWRGLNEQFF. This chain connects TRBV6-2 or TRBV6-3 to TRBJ2-1; weak D call: TRBD1 (7 bases). This CDR3 contains 13 residues. V was trimmed by 6 bases and J by 6 bases, leaving 12 bases between them. CDR1 is MNHEY and CDR2 is SVGEGT in the germline V gene.

This clonotype has just a few counts. The genes are TRBV6-1 and TRBJ2-1; 7 bases are shared with TRBD2. Germline loops: CDR1 MNHNS, CDR2 SASEGT. The CDR3 has 14 amino acids. The junction had 9 bases not matched to a gene; V was cut back by 8 bases and J by 5 bases. The CDR3: CASPRENTNNEQFF. The CDR3 region has the DNA TGTGCCAGCCCGCGGGAGAACACCAACAATGAGCAGTTCTTC.

The CDR3 coding sequence is TGCAGTGCTAGAGAGGTAGGGTACTACAATGAGCAGTTCTTC. Amino acids: CSAREVGYYNEQFF. This rearrangement joins TRBV20-1 to TRBJ2-1, with D hard to call. Deletions cut 0 bases from V and 3 bases from J, with 9 bases between. In germline, CDR1 is DFQATT, CDR2 SNEGSKA (reference sequence). This CDR3 comprises 14 residues.

The CDR3 DNA follows: TGCGCCAGCAGCCAAGAAGGGGGGATAGGGGAAAAACTGTTTTTT. Amino acids: CASSQEGGIGEKLFF. This chain connects TRBV4-1 to TRBJ1-4, with a tentative D call TRBD1 (6 bases). V lost 0 bases to trimming and J lost 8 bases, with 13 bases between them. CDR1 and CDR2 from the germline V gene are MGHRA and YSYEKL. This CDR3 has 15 amino acids.

The CDR3 loop is CSVAGEYYEQYF. CDR3 DNA: TGCAGCGTTGCAGGAGAGTACTACGAGCAGTACTTC. This chain connects TRBV29-1 to TRBJ2-7; D gene unclear. CDR3 size: 12 residues. V gave up 4 bases and J gave up 3 bases, with 10 bases separating them. CDR1 and CDR2 (germline): SQVTM, ANQGSEA.

This clonotype was found a few times. The chain carries TRBV3-1 and TRBJ2-7; D is undetermined. Per germline, CDR1 LGHDT and CDR2 YNNKEL (reference sequence). The CDR3 has 13 residues. Trimming removed 0 bases at V and 3 bases at J, with 6 bases between. CDR3 sequence (DNA): TGTGCCAGCAGCCAAGATTGGGTCTACGAGCAGTACTTC. This encodes CASSQDWVYEQYF.

This clonotype has more than one count but fewer than ten. As DNA, the CDR3 is TGCGCCAGCAGCCGTGGGACTAGCGGGAGTATCTATGAGCAGTTCTTC. Translated, it gives CASSRGTSGSIYEQFF. The chain is built from TRBV4-3 and TRBJ2-1, with 14 bases fitting TRBD2. After removal of 4 bases from V and 8 bases from J, the junction contained 7 bases not matched to a gene. This CDR3 comprises 16 residues. CDR1 and CDR2 (germline): LGHNA, YSLEER.

This chain uses TRBV11-3 with TRBJ2-3; 9 bases fit TRBD2. V was clipped by 0 bases and J by 6 bases; unmatched bases: 1. The CDR3 has 14 residues. Looked up from germline, CDR1 is SGHNT and CDR2 is YENEEA. CDR3 protein: CASSLDSGSDTQYF. In nucleotides, the CDR3 is TGTGCCAGCAGCTTAGATAGCGGGAGTGATACGCAGTATTTT.

This clonotype occurred a few times. This sequence joins TRBV5-1 and TRBJ2-1; no clear D gene. Germline-derived CDR1 and CDR2 are SGHRS and YFSETQ. The CDR3 extends over 13 amino acids. Trimming shortened V by 0 bases and J by 6 bases, and 7 bases separated the two germline ends. The CDR3 region is CASSLEVVNEQFF. The DNA of the CDR3 is TGCGCCAGCAGCTTGGAAGTGGTCAATGAGCAGTTCTTC.

The chain is built from TRBV7-3 and TRBJ1-1, with a tentative D call TRBD1 (6 bases). The V end lost 5 bases, the J end lost 6 bases, and 10 bases lay between the germline ends. The CDR3 extends over 12 amino acids. Germline V gene lookup returns CDR1 SGHTA and CDR2 FQGTGA. The CDR3 loop is CASSGGGAEAFF. CDR3 in DNA: TGTGCCAGCAGCGGGGGGGGCGCTGAAGCTTTCTTT.

In the case of this clonotype: Germline and junction disagree at one end, which may indicate a read error. J is TRBJ2-7 and V is TRBV5-1; a weak D match, TRBD2 (6 bases). From germline, CDR1 is SGHRS and CDR2 YFSETQ. The length of the CDR3 is 14 residues. CDR3 nucleotide sequence: TGCGCCTGCAGCCCGGAGGGTAACACCTACGAGCAGTACTTC. Protein product: CACSPEGNTYEQYF.

The chain joins TRBV5-6 to TRBJ2-5, with a tentative D call TRBD1 (6 bases). Germline loops: CDR1 SGHDT, CDR2 YYEEEE. The ends were cut back, 4 bases at V and 4 bases at J, with 23 bases in the middle. CDR3 size: 17 residues. DNA for the CDR3: TGTGCCAGCAGCCCGAGGATGTGGCAGGGGTTAGGAGAGACCCAGTACTTC. It specifies CASSPRMWQGLGETQYF.

This rearrangement joins TRBV20-1 to TRBJ2-5, with 8 bases that match TRBD1. The CDR3 contains 12 residues. Losses at the gene ends were 6 bases for V and 11 bases for J; bases not matched to a gene: 11. From germline, CDR1 is DFQATT and CDR2 SNEGSKA (reference sequence). The CDR3 coding sequence is TGCAGTGCACCTCGGACAGGGACGGGGCAGTACTTC. This codes for CSAPRTGTGQYF.

This clonotype was seen a few times. Mismatch with germline at one junction end may stem from a read error. For the CDR3, the DNA is TGTGCCGGCAGCTTTTCCTCCTACAATGAGCAGTTCTTC. Its translation: CAGSFSSYNEQFF. The chain has TRBV7-9 and TRBJ2-1; D is undetermined. In germline, CDR1 is SEHNR, CDR2 FQNEAQ (reference sequence). The CDR3 loop spans 13 amino acids.

This clonotype has only one observation. One end of the junction varies from germline; a read error may be responsible. CDR3 bases: TGTGCCAGCAGATTAGGGGGACAACCCTGGGGTGGCTACACCTTC. Translation: CASRLGGQPWGGYTF. The genes are TRBV7-2 and TRBJ1-2; weak D call: TRBD1 (6 bases). The CDR3 totals 15 residues. CDR1 SGHTA and CDR2 FQGNSA come from the germline V gene.

The rearrangement links TRBV27 to TRBJ2-5; the match to TRBD2 covers 11 bases. Germline V gene sequence: CDR1 MNHEY, CDR2 SMNVEV (reference sequence). The V gene end was trimmed by 4 bases and the J gene end by 11 bases; junction bases not matched to a gene: 12. The CDR3 sequence is 15 residues long. CDR3 sequence reads: CASSSLGLADNEQYF. The DNA of the CDR3 is TGTGCCAGCAGTTCCTTGGGACTAGCGGACAATGAGCAGTACTTC.

This clonotype was observed once. It may be a read error: a sequence one base away is much more abundant. The DNA for the CDR3 is TGCAGCGTTGAACCGGCTACTAGCGGGAGGACTCGGTTCTTC. This translates into CSVEPATSGRTRFF. V usage is TRBV29-1 and J usage is TRBJ2-1; 12 nucleotides line up with TRBD2. The trim removed 2 bases at V and 15 bases at J, leaving 11 bases unmatched. CDR3 length: 14 amino acids. Germline CDR1 reads SQVTM; CDR2 reads ANQGSEA.

The chain combines TRBV7-2 with TRBJ2-3; D call uncertain. From germline, CDR1 is SGHTA and CDR2 FQGNSA. Deletions cut 4 bases from V and 1 base from J, with 6 bases between. The CDR3 totals 13 residues. The CDR3 DNA reads as TGTGCCAGCAGCTCCATACGCACAGATACGCAGTATTTT. Its translation: CASSSIRTDTQYF.

V gene TRBV25-1 combines with J gene TRBJ2-1, with 9 bases matching TRBD2. The germline CDR1 and CDR2 sequences are MGHDK and SYGVNS. CDR3 length equals 16 residues. After removal of 3 bases from V and 2 bases from J, the junction contained 5 bases not matched to a gene. In nucleotides, the CDR3 is TGTGCCAGCAGTGACCCTAGCGGGGCTCCCTACAATGAGCAGTTCTTC. Translated, it gives CASSDPSGAPYNEQFF.

The chain combines TRBV4-2 with TRBJ2-1, with 10 bases identical to TRBD2. The CDR3 loop spans 17 amino acids. Germline V gene sequence: CDR1 LGHNA, CDR2 YNFKEQ. With 1 base clipped from V and 4 bases from J, the junction kept 7 bases outside the gene matches. The CDR3 DNA is TGTGCCAGCAGCCAAGGTCTAGCGGGAGAGTCTTACAATGAGCAGTTCTTC. Its protein is CASSQGLAGESYNEQFF.

This clonotype has a single count. The rearrangement links TRBV30 to TRBJ1-1, with a tentative D call TRBD1 (6 bases). V was pared by 2 bases and J by 0 bases, with 10 bases between. CDR1 and CDR2 (germline): GTSNPN, SVGIG (reference sequence). The CDR3 sequence is 14 residues long. CDR3 loop: CAWSQGRLNTEAFF. CDR3 DNA sequence: TGTGCCTGGAGTCAGGGGAGGCTGAACACTGAAGCTTTCTTT.

This chain connects TRBV3-1 to TRBJ2-3; D gene ambiguous. The V gene lost 2 bases and the J gene lost 2 bases, with 8 bases spanning the gap. Germline assignment: CDR1 LGHDT and CDR2 YNNKEL (reference sequence). There are 14 residues in the CDR3. The CDR3 loop is CASSQIATTDTQYF. Here the CDR3 DNA reads TGTGCCAGCAGCCAAATTGCGACCACAGATACGCAGTATTTT.

The sample holds a few counts of this clonotype. The rearrangement uses TRBV20-1 and TRBJ2-7, with 7 positions matching TRBD1. The germline gives CDR1 DFQATT, CDR2 SNEGSKA (reference sequence). The CDR3 is 16 amino acids. The ends lost 0 bases at V and 0 bases at J; junction bases unmatched: 8. In DNA, the CDR3 is TGCAGTGCTAGAGATCTCCTAGGGACAGTCTCCTACGAGCAGTACTTC. It codes for CSARDLLGTVSYEQYF.

The table lists this clonotype with many counts. The V call is TRBV20-1, the J call TRBJ2-7, with 13 positions matching TRBD2. With 5 bases clipped from V and 3 bases from J, the junction kept 13 bases outside the gene matches. The CDR3 spans 17 residues. From germline, CDR1 is DFQATT and CDR2 SNEGSKA (reference sequence). CDR3 protein: CSAERLAGGGSHYEQYF. In DNA, the CDR3 is TGCAGTGCTGAAAGACTAGCGGGAGGAGGGTCTCACTACGAGCAGTACTTC.